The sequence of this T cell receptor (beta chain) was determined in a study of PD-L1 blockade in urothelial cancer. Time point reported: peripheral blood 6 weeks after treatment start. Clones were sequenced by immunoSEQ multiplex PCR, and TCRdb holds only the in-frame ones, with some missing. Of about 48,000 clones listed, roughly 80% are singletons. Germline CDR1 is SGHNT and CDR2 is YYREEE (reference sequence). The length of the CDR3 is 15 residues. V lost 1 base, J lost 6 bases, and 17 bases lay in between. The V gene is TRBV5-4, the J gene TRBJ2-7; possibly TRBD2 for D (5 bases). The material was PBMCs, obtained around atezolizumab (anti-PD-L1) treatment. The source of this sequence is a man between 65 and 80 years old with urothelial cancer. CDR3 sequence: CASSLSGTHPVEQYF. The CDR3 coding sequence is TGTGCCAGCAGCTTGAGCGGCACTCACCCAGTCGAGCAGTACTTC.